The rows below give T cell receptor beta chains drawn from one sample of a study of T cells in Graves' hyperthyroidism and ophthalmopathy. TCRdb redid the calling of the multiplex PCR reads with MiXCR, one entry per CDR3 protein. Of around 250,000 distinct CDR3 sequences in the sample, less than 15% were seen once. Sequencing was performed on blood. The receptors stem from a woman between 35 and 50 years old with Graves' hyperthyroidism that later progressed to Graves' ophthalmopathy. The CDR3 runs from the conserved cysteine through the conserved F or W. D genes are given only for firm matches.

v_call: TRBV12-3/TRBV12-4
d_call: NA
cdr3_aa: CASSGRPGRFNYDYTF

v_call: TRBV20-1
d_call: NA
cdr3_aa: CSASELSADTQYF

v_call: TRBV12-3/TRBV12-4
d_call: TRBD1
cdr3_aa: CASTRGRSGNTIYF

v_call: TRBV11-3
d_call: TRBD1
cdr3_aa: CASSRQGGTEAFF

v_call: TRBV28
d_call: NA
cdr3_aa: CASSIGRTPVYGYTF

v_call: TRBV6-5
d_call: NA
cdr3_aa: CASSYDRSAYNEQFF

v_call: TRBV6-5
d_call: TRBD2
cdr3_aa: CASSHGLAEETQYF

v_call: TRBV5-1
d_call: NA
cdr3_aa: CASSLTSGRGAEQYF

v_call: TRBV5-1
d_call: TRBD1
cdr3_aa: CASSRDSTYEQYF

v_call: TRBV4-2
d_call: TRBD2
cdr3_aa: CASSQAQSSGQSSYNEQFF

v_call: TRBV19
d_call: NA
cdr3_aa: CASSKTAGYNQPQHF

v_call: TRBV7-2
d_call: NA
cdr3_aa: CARTIASSTDTQYF

v_call: TRBV6-1
d_call: NA
cdr3_aa: CATDQGGTGELFF

v_call: TRBV6-1
d_call: TRBD2
cdr3_aa: CASSPGTSATYEQYF

v_call: TRBV20-1
d_call: TRBD1
cdr3_aa: CSARDRGTGDYGYTF

v_call: TRBV11-2
d_call: NA
cdr3_aa: CASSYSYRDGGQPQHF

v_call: TRBV6-1
d_call: TRBD2
cdr3_aa: CASSSGTSAKGGNEQFF

v_call: TRBV13
d_call: TRBD1
cdr3_aa: CASSQRQGGTGEKLFF

v_call: TRBV5-1
d_call: NA
cdr3_aa: CASSLAAPPTGELFF

v_call: TRBV20-1
d_call: NA
cdr3_aa: CSARMSTTDTQYF